This T cell receptor beta chain was captured by sequencing in a study of cytomegalovirus exposure and HLA in healthy donors. Study findings and constraints: Later analysis identified a missense DCLRE1C variant that was linked to TCR beta V- and J-gene trimming.

The PCR ran on 60 Vbeta and 13 Jbeta primers. Method: immunoSEQ multiplex PCR; TCRdb's copy keeps in-frame clones and lacks some. This sample has some 180,000 clones, with 65% to 85% found just once. CDR1 is MDHEN, CDR2 SYDVKM, per germline. Deletions cut 5 bases from V and 9 bases from J, with 17 bases between. CDR3 length: 14 residues. This clone appeared once. What it binds is unknown. The sequence came from a female donor in good health and CMV-seronegative. Sample: PBMCs. V usage is TRBV28 and J usage is TRBJ2-1; D perhaps matches TRBD1 (5 bases). The CDR3 loop reads CASSPTPLGVEQFF. CDR3 coding DNA: TGTGCCAGCAGTCCGACCCCCCTAGGGGTTGAGCAGTTCTTC. The full variable domain, its missing parts supplied by reference TRBV28 and TRBJ2-1, is DVKVTQSSRYLVKRTGEKVFLECVQDMDHENMFWYRQDPGLGLRLIYFSYDVKMKEKGDIPEGYSVSREKKERFSLILESASTNQTSMYLCASSPTPLGVEQFFGPGTRLTVL.